This note documents a single T cell receptor (beta chain) sequence. Assay used: immunoSEQ multiplex PCR; TCRdb lists only in-frame clones, some missing. The sample lists about 120,000 clones; almost 70% were seen once. The germline gives CDR1 KGHSH, CDR2 LQKENI. The V end lost 0 bases, the J end lost 9 bases, and 9 bases lay between the germline ends. CDR3 size: 13 residues. This sample is drawn from a study of blood T cell repertoires in COVID-19. Study overall: COVID-19 samples, acute and convalescent, were from the United States, Italy and Spain.

The V gene is TRBV18, the J gene TRBJ2-1; a weak D match, TRBD2 (5 bases). The specimen sequenced was peripheral blood. The sequence was obtained from a woman in her 70s with acute or convalescent COVID-19. This chain's CDR3 is CASSPPREGEQFF. The CDR3 region has the DNA TGTGCCAGCTCACCACCGAGGGAAGGTGAGCAGTTCTTC.